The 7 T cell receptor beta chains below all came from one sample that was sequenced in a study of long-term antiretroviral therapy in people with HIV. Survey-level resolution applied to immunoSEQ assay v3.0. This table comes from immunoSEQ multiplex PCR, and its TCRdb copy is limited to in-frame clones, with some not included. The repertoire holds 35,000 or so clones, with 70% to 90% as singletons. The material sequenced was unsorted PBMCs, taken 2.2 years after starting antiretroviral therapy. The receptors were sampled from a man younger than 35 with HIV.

CDR3 region: CASRPEREGRYEQYF. Here the CDR3 DNA reads TGTGCCAGCAGACCCGAGCGGGAGGGACGGTACGAGCAGTACTTC. This chain connects TRBV6-6 to TRBJ2-7; TRBD2 agrees at 10 bases. The CDR3 totals 15 residues. Germline V CDR1 and CDR2: MNHNY, SVGAGI (reference sequence). V shed 6 bases, J shed 4 bases, and the junction held 9 bases outside the gene matches.

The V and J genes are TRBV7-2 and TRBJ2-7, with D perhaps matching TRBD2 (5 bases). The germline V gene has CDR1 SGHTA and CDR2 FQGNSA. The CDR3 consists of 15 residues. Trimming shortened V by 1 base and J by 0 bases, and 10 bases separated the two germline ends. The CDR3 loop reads CASSLDLRASYEQYF. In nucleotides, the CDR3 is TGTGCCAGCAGCTTAGATCTGCGGGCCTCCTACGAGCAGTACTTC.

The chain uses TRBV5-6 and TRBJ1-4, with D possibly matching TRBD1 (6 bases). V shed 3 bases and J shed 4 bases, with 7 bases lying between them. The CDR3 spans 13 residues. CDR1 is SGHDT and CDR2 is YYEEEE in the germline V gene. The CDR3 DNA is TGTGCCAGCAGCTCGGACAGTAATGAAAAACTGTTTTTT. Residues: CASSSDSNEKLFF. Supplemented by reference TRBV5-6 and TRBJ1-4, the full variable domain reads DAGVTQSPTHLIKTRGQQVTLRCSPKSGHDTVSWYQQALGQGPQFIFQYYEEEERQRGNFPDRFSGHQFPNYSSELNVNALLLGDSALYLCASSSDSNEKLFFGSGTQLSVL.

The CDR3 sequence: CASSLDQETQYF. CDR3 nucleotides: TGTGCCAGCAGCTTAGACCAAGAGACCCAGTACTTC. This rearrangement joins TRBV11-3 to TRBJ2-5; no reliable D call. V gave up 0 bases and J gave up 1 base, with 0 bases separating them. The CDR3 contains 12 residues. Germline assignment: CDR1 SGHNT and CDR2 YENEEA.

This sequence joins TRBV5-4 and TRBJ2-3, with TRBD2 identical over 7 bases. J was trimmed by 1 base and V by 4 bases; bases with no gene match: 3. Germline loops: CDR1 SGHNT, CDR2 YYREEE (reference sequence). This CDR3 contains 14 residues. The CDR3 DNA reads TGTGCCAGCAGCCAAACTAGCGGCACAGATACGCAGTATTTT. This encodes CASSQTSGTDTQYF.

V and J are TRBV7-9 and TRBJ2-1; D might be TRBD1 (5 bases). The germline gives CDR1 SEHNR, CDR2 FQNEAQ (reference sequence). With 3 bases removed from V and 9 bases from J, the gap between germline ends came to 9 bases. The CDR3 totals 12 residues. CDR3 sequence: CASSLGRGEQFF. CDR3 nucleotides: TGTGCCAGCAGCTTGGGAAGGGGTGAGCAGTTCTTC.

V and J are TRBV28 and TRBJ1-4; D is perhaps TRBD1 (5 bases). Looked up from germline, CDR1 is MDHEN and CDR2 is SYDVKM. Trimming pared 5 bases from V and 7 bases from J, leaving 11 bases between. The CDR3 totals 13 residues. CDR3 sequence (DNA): TGTGCCAGCAGTGGGACTCTCCGTGAAAAACTGTTTTTT. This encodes CASSGTLREKLFF.